These T cell receptor beta chains were read from a single sample in a study of regulatory T cells in long-lasting Graves disease. MiXCR, run by TCRdb on the multiplex PCR reads, gives a single entry per CDR3 protein. The sample lists about 530,000 distinct CDR3 sequences, about 16% occurring once. The data also belong to a second study, concerning T cells in Graves' hyperthyroidism and ophthalmopathy.

The specimen comprised peripheral blood mononuclear cells (PBMCs), sampled at new diagnosis, from a patient treated with antithyroid drugs. The receptors derive from a woman aged 35 to 59 with Graves disease. The CDR3 runs from the conserved cysteine through the conserved F or W. Fields, in order: clone size, J gene, V gene, D gene, CDR3 DNA, CDR3 protein. A D gene is named only where the DNA matches it firmly. Rows may omit the clone size; those that give it use once, few, many or a size class.

>.|TRBJ1-4|TRBV28|TRBD1
TGTGCCAGCAGAGGCCCGACAGGGCAAAAGGCAACTAATGAAAAACTGTTTTTT
CASRGPTGQKATNEKLFF
>many|TRBJ2-3|TRBV5-1|TRBD2
TGCGCCAGCAGCTTGGACCCCTGGGGAGGGGTTAGCACAGATACGCAGTATTTT
CASSLDPWGGVSTDTQYF
>few|TRBJ2-3|TRBV30|.
TGTGCCTGGAGTGTACCCGCCGGGACCACGCAGTATTTT
CAWSVPAGTTQYF
>.|TRBJ1-1|TRBV15|.
TGTGCCACCAGCAGAGATGGGTCCACTGAAGCTTTCTTT
CATSRDGSTEAFF
>many|TRBJ2-1|TRBV11-3|.
TGTGCCAGCAGCCACCTACGGGACCTCTCCTACAATGAGCAGTTCTTC
CASSHLRDLSYNEQFF
>many|TRBJ1-1|TRBV10-3|.
TGTGCCATCAGTGTCGGCCTTAGTGGAGGGAGGTCCGCTGAAGCTTTCTTT
CAISVGLSGGRSAEAFF
>.|TRBJ2-2|TRBV7-9|TRBD1
TGTGCCAGCAGTTTTTCCGGGACAGGGGGAATCACCGGGGAGCTGTTTTTT
CASSFSGTGGITGELFF
>.|TRBJ1-1|TRBV5-1|.
TGCGCCAGCAGCACCTGGGAGGGCCCCTCTGGAGCTTTCTTT
CASSTWEGPSGAFF
>few|TRBJ2-2|TRBV5-6|.
TGTGCCAGCAGCCTCGCGGTCGGGGAGCTGTTTTTT
CASSLAVGELFF
>many|TRBJ2-1|TRBV20-1|.
TGCAGTGCCCGAGAGGACGGCAATGAGCAGTTCTTC
CSAREDGNEQFF
>.|TRBJ2-1|TRBV5-6|.
TGTGCCAGCCGACAGAGCTCCTACAATGAGCAGTTCTTC
CASRQSSYNEQFF
>many|TRBJ1-2|TRBV28|TRBD1
TGTGCCAGCAGAACACTGGGGACAGCAGAGAGCAACTATGGCTACACCTTC
CASRTLGTAESNYGYTF
>many|TRBJ2-3|TRBV2|.
TGTGCCAGCAGCGGGGAAAGGGGAGATACGCAGTATTTT
CASSGERGDTQYF
>.|TRBJ1-1|TRBV12-5|TRBD1
TGTGCTAGTGGTTACGCACCGGGACAGGGGTCCCCTGAAGCTTTCTTT
CASGYAPGQGSPEAFF
>many|TRBJ2-2|TRBV5-1|TRBD2
TGCGCCAGCGGAGCGGGGACCGGGGAGCTGTTTTTT
CASGAGTGELFF
>many|TRBJ1-1|TRBV2|.
TGTGCCAGCAGTCTAGATGAAGCTTTCTTT
CASSLDEAFF
>many|TRBJ2-7|TRBV7-8|TRBD1
TGTGCCAGCAGCTTAGCGCACAGGGGAAATGTCTACGAGCAGTACTTC
CASSLAHRGNVYEQYF
>.|TRBJ2-1|TRBV12-3/TRBV12-4|.
TGTGCCAGCAGTTTACAGGGTGCAAAGCAGTTCTTC
CASSLQGAKQFF